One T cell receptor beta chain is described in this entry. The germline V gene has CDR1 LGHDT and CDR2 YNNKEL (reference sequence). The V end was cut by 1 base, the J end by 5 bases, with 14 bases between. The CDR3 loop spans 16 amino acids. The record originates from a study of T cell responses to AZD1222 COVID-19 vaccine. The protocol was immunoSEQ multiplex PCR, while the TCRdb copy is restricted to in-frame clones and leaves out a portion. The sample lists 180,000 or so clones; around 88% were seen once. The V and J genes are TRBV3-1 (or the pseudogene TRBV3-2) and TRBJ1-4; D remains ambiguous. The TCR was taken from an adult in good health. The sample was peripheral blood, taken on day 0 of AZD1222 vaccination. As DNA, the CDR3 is TGTGCCAGCAGCCAAGTTTGGGCAGCTGCAAATGAAAAACTGTTTTTT. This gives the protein CASSQVWAAANEKLFF.